This is a list of T cell receptor beta chains from one sample in a study of blood T cell repertoires in COVID-19. The method was immunoSEQ multiplex PCR; TCRdb's version includes in-frame clones alone and lacks a portion of them. The table has 250,000 to 350,000 clones, nearly 90% seen once; the top ten hold 4.5% to 7%. Material: PBMCs or T cells enriched from blood (not recorded which). These receptors came from a woman under 40 who had recovered from COVID-19. Each CDR3 is given with its conserved first and last residue. D genes are given only for firm matches. Not every row has a clone size; where given, it reads once, few, many or a size class.

>TRBD1|.|TRBV30|TRBJ1-4
TGTGCCTGGAGGGGAGGGACAGGCTATAATGAAAAACTGTTTTTT
CAWRGGTGYNEKLFF
>TRBD1|.|TRBV7-2|TRBJ1-5
TGTGCCAGCAGCTTAGGGACAGGGATTGATCAGCCCCAGCATTTT
CASSLGTGIDQPQHF
>.|.|TRBV19|TRBJ1-5
TGTGCCAGTAGTCCCCCGGGCAATCAGCCCCAGCATTTT
CASSPPGNQPQHF
>TRBD2|.|TRBV5-1|TRBJ2-5
TGCGCCAGCAGCCTCGGGGGGGCTCTGCAAGAGACCCAGTACTTC
CASSLGGALQETQYF
>TRBD2|.|TRBV18|TRBJ2-1
TGTGCCAGCTCACCAATCATAGCGGGGGGCGACTACAATGAGCAGTTCTTC
CASSPIIAGGDYNEQFF
>.|.|TRBV7-9|TRBJ1-1
TGTGCCAGCAGCTTAGTGTTCCAGACTGAAGCTTTCTTT
CASSLVFQTEAFF
>.|.|TRBV5-1|TRBJ2-5
TGCGCCAGCAGCTTGGCCTGGCAGGGGGGCCAAGAGACCCAGTACTTC
CASSLAWQGGQETQYF
>TRBD2|.|TRBV11-2|TRBJ2-1
TGTGCCGCCAGCCAGGCGGCTAGCGGAGCCTTCTACAATGAGCAGTTCTTC
CAASQAASGAFYNEQFF
>TRBD1|.|TRBV3-1/TRBV3-2|TRBJ2-5
TGTGCCAGCAGCCGGGGACAGGGGGTTTTTTTGGAGACCCAGTACTTC
CASSRGQGVFLETQYF
>.|.|TRBV4-1|TRBJ1-1
TGCGCCAGCAGCCAAGGGGCGGGGGCGGACGGAAGGACTGAAGCTTTCTTT
CASSQGAGADGRTEAFF
>TRBD1|.|TRBV7-9|TRBJ1-1
TGTGCCAGCAGCGGGGGGACAGCTATGAACACTGAAGCTTTCTTT
CASSGGTAMNTEAFF
>.|.|TRBV19|TRBJ1-6
TGTGCCAGTAAAGACTGGGGGCGCACAGGGAATTCACCCCTCCACTTT
CASKDWGRTGNSPLHF
>TRBD1|.|TRBV6-5|TRBJ2-3
TGTGCCAGCAGTTCCGGACAGGGGGGCACAGATACGCAGTATTTT
CASSSGQGGTDTQYF
>.|.|TRBV6-2/TRBV6-3|TRBJ1-1
TGTGCCAGCAGTTACGGGGGAGGGCAGCCTTTGAACACTGAAGCTTTCTTT
CASSYGGGQPLNTEAFF
>.|.|TRBV28|TRBJ2-7
TGTGCCAGCGGGGAGACGGGCAGCTCCTACGAGCAGTACTTC
CASGETGSSYEQYF
>TRBD1|.|TRBV6-5|TRBJ1-2
TGTGCCAGCAGTATCGGGACAGGGGGCTATGGCTACACCTTC
CASSIGTGGYGYTF
>TRBD1|.|TRBV7-8|TRBJ2-7
TGTGCCAGCAGCTTAACAGGGGCTGGCGAGCAGTACTTC
CASSLTGAGEQYF
>.|.|TRBV9|TRBJ2-5
TGTGCCAGCAGCGCGGGTTTCCAAGAGACCCAGTACTTC
CASSAGFQETQYF
>.|.|TRBV5-1|TRBJ1-1
TGCGCCAGCAGTTTGGGGCAGATTATGAACACTGAAGCTTTCTTT
CASSLGQIMNTEAFF
>.|.|TRBV3-1/TRBV3-2|TRBJ1-5
TGTGCCAGCAGCCAAGATGGAGAGAAGGCCCCGGCCCAGCATTTT
CASSQDGEKAPAQHF
>.|.|TRBV19|TRBJ1-2
TGTGCCAGTAGTATCCAAATCGGACAGAACTATGGCTACACCTTC
CASSIQIGQNYGYTF
>TRBD2|.|TRBV2|TRBJ2-7
TGTGCCAGCAGGGTGACTAGCGGGGGGAACGAGCAGTACTTC
CASRVTSGGNEQYF
>TRBD2|.|TRBV5-4|TRBJ2-1
TGTGCCAGCAGCCCAAGGACTAGCGGGTTTTACAATGAGCAGTTCTTC
CASSPRTSGFYNEQFF
>.|.|TRBV28|TRBJ1-1
TGTGCCAGCAGTTTCAGGTACAGATTGAACACTGAAGCTTTCTTT
CASSFRYRLNTEAFF
>.|few|TRBV10-3|TRBJ1-1
TGTGCCGGGGGGGGAAACAGAGGGACTGAAGCTTTCTTT
CAGGGNRGTEAFF
>TRBD2|.|TRBV6-5|TRBJ2-3
TGTGCCAGCAGTTACTCCGGGACTAGTAGGGCGCAGTATTTT
CASSYSGTSRAQYF
>TRBD1|.|TRBV11-2|TRBJ2-2
TGTGCCAGCAGCGAACCGGGACAGGCGAACACCGGGGAGCTGTTTTTT
CASSEPGQANTGELFF
>.|.|TRBV7-8|TRBJ1-4
TGTGCCAGCAGCTTAGCTCCAGGGCGCACTAATGAAAAACTGTTTTTT
CASSLAPGRTNEKLFF
>.|.|TRBV23-1|TRBJ1-5
TGCGCCAGCAGTCCCTCTTCGGGACTCAATCAGCCCCAGCATTTT
CASSPSSGLNQPQHF
>TRBD1|.|TRBV6-4|TRBJ2-3
TGTGCCAGCGCCACCGGGACAGGGGAAGATACGCAGTATTTT
CASATGTGEDTQYF
>TRBD1|.|TRBV19|TRBJ2-4
TGTGCCAGTAGTTCGGATTTCGGGACAGGGAAAAACATTCAGTACTTC
CASSSDFGTGKNIQYF
>.|.|TRBV7-2|TRBJ1-2
TGTGCCAGCAGCTCCTCTACAGCTAACTATGGCTACACCTTC
CASSSSTANYGYTF
>.|.|TRBV5-6|TRBJ2-7
TGTGCCAGCAGCTTGATAAGAGGGAGTTCCTACGAGCAGTACTTC
CASSLIRGSSYEQYF
>TRBD1|.|TRBV5-1|TRBJ2-5
TGCGCCAGCAGCTTGGTGGGACAGCAAGAGACCCAGTACTTC
CASSLVGQQETQYF
>.|few|TRBV5-1|TRBJ1-1
TGCGCCAGCAGCTTGGGTGGGGCGAGGAACACTGAAGCTTTCTTT
CASSLGGARNTEAFF
>.|.|TRBV4-1|TRBJ1-6
TGCGCCAGCAGCCACGAAAACAGGGCCTCCTATAATTCACCCCTCCACTTT
CASSHENRASYNSPLHF
>.|.|TRBV7-9|TRBJ1-5
TGTGCCAGCAGCCGCGGACAGACACCGAGCAATCAGCCCCAGCATTTT
CASSRGQTPSNQPQHF
>.|.|TRBV5-6|TRBJ2-7
TGTGCCAGCAGCTTGGCCTACCGGGACAACTCCTACGAGCAGTACTTC
CASSLAYRDNSYEQYF
>TRBD1|.|TRBV27|TRBJ1-5
TGTGCCAGCAGTCCCACGGGACAGGGGATCCGACAGCCCCAGCATTTT
CASSPTGQGIRQPQHF
>.|few|TRBV6-9|TRBJ1-3
TGTGCCAGCGGGTCCGGCAGCTCTAGATTT
CASGSGSSRF
>TRBD2|.|TRBV7-3|TRBJ2-1
TGTGCCAGCAGCCCGACTAGCGGGGCGTACAATGAGCAGTTCTTC
CASSPTSGAYNEQFF
>TRBD1|.|TRBV6-1|TRBJ1-1
TGTGCCAGCAGTGAATGGACAGGGGATGCTGAAGCTTTCTTT
CASSEWTGDAEAFF
>.|.|TRBV2|TRBJ1-3
TGTGCCAGCAGTGCCGAAGGGGCTGGAAACACCATATATTTT
CASSAEGAGNTIYF
>.|once|TRBV19|TRBJ1-1
TGTGCCAGTACCCGACAGCCATGGAACACTGAAGCTTTCTTT
CASTRQPWNTEAFF